This T cell receptor (beta chain) was obtained from a study of blood T cell repertoires in COVID-19. The CDR3 loop spans 16 amino acids. The germline V gene has CDR1 ENHRY and CDR2 SYGVKD. The ends lost 3 bases at V and 4 bases at J; junction bases unmatched: 5. Some clones are missing from TCRdb's copy, which holds only in-frame ones; the method was immunoSEQ multiplex PCR. The sample gives about 340,000 clones, around 82% of which show up once; roughly 3% is in the top ten. Sequencing was carried out using peripheral blood. This receptor was identified in a young man with active or convalescent COVID-19. The chain has TRBV10-3 and TRBJ2-5; 13 bases match TRBD2. The CDR3 DNA sequence: TGTGCCATCAGTGAACTAGCGGGAGGGGGAAGAGAGACCCAGTACTTC. Translated, it gives CAISELAGGGRETQYF.